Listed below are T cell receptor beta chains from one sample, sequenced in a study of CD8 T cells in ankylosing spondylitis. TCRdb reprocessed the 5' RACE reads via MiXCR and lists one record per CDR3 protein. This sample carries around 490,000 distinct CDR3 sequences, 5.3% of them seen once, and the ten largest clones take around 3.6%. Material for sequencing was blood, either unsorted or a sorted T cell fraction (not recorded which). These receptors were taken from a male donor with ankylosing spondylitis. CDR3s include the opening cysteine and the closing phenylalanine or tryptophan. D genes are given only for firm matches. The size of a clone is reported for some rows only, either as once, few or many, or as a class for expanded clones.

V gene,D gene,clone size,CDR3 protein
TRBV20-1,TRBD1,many,CSAPRTGVSPLHF
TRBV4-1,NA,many,CASSQGLYDKTNEKLFF
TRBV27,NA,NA,CASSQNTVGETQYF
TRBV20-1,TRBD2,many,CSARDSGRASDTQYF
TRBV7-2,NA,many,CASSLWTNTEAFF
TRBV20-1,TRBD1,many,CSAPRTGSSYEQYF
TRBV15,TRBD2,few,CATSRRGRVGDEQYF
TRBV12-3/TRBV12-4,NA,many,CASSLGRHWAQHF
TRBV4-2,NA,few,CASSQDRTVFYEQYF
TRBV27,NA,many,CASSSALYGYTF
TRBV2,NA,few,CASKSDNYGYTF
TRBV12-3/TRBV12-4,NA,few,CASSLRGQYSTDTQYF
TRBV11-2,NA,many,CASSPVKVWEAEDTDTQYF
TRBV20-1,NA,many,CSATDYLGQNIQYF
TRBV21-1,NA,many,CASSKSQYSGPLSYNEQFF
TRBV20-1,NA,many,CSAVNQVEQPQHF
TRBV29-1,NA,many,CSVEGTAGGTEAFF
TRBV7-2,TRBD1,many,CASSEQGRTDTQYF
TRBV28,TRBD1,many,CASSLAGQGLTGELFF
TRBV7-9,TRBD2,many,CASSLASGGVYNEQFF
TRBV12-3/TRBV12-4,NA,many,CASSLTDSNQPQHF
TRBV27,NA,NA,CASSFRQGGISGANVLTF
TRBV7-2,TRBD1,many,CASSSLLGQGNGYTF
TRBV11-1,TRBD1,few,CASSSPGQDRGYEQYF
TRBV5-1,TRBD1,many,CASSTTGSTEAFF
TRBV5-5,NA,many,CASSAGPRGEKLFF
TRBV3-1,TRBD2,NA,CASSQWGLAGGRDEQFF
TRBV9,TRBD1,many,CASSAGTGGLQQYF
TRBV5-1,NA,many,CASSPGVPGELFF
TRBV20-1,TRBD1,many,CSARVRGRDTEAFF
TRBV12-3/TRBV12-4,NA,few,CASSFRRIYTDTQYF
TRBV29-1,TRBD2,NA,CSVENASGRGAYNEQFF